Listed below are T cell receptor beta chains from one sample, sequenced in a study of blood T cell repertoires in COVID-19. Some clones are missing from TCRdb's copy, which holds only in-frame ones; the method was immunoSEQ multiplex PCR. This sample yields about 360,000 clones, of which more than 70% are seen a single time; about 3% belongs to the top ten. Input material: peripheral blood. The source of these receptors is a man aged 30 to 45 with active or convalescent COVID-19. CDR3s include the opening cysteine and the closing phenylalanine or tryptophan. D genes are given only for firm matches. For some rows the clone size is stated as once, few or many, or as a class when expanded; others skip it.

TGTGCCAGCTCAGAGGCCACAGGCACTGAAGCTTTCTTT CASSEATGTEAFF - - TRBJ1-1 TRBV18
TGTGCCTGGAGGCGCAATGTCTGGAGCACAGATACGCAGTATTTT CAWRRNVWSTDTQYF - - TRBJ2-3 TRBV30
TGTGCCAGCAGCCCACAGCGGTACGAGCAGTACTTC CASSPQRYEQYF - - TRBJ2-7 TRBV6-6
TGTGCCAGCAGTTCCGGTCAGGGGGGATGGTATGGCTACACCTTC CASSSGQGGWYGYTF - TRBD1 TRBJ1-2 TRBV27
TGTGCCAGTAGTGCCGTTAGAGAGGGCGCGGGATTTTTTGGCTACACCTTC CASSAVREGAGFFGYTF - - TRBJ1-2 TRBV19
TGTGCCAGCAGTTATCGCGGTAACGAGCAGTACTTC CASSYRGNEQYF - - TRBJ2-7 TRBV6-6
TGCGCCAGCAGCGCCGGGACAGGGGGGCACTATGGCTACACCTTC CASSAGTGGHYGYTF - TRBD1 TRBJ1-2 TRBV5-1
TGTGCCAGCTCGAGAGGGCGAGAGACCCAGTACTTC CASSRGRETQYF once - TRBJ2-5 TRBV28
TGTGCCACCACCCCGACGCGGAGCTCCTATAATTCACCCCTCCACTTT CATTPTRSSYNSPLHF - - TRBJ1-6 TRBV24-1
TGTGCCACCCGGAGCTCCTATAATTCACCCCTCCACTTT CATRSSYNSPLHF - - TRBJ1-6 TRBV15
TGTGCCACCGGGAGGACTGAAGCTTTCTTT CATGRTEAFF - - TRBJ1-1 TRBV19
TGTGCCAGCAGCCAGGCGGGGATCTTAGGGCCGCACGGGGAGCTGTTTTTT CASSQAGILGPHGELFF - - TRBJ2-2 TRBV4-2
TGCAGTGCTAGTCTCCTAGCGTTTGCCTACGAGCAGTACTTC CSASLLAFAYEQYF - - TRBJ2-7 TRBV20-1
TGTGCCAGCGCCAGACAGTTCTACAATGAGCAGTTCTTC CASARQFYNEQFF - - TRBJ2-1 TRBV6-5
TGTGCCAGCAGTTCTCTAGCGGGAGGGCCTAGGGATACGCAGTATTTT CASSSLAGGPRDTQYF - TRBD2 TRBJ2-3 TRBV28
TGTGCCAGCCAGGGGACAGCGAACACTGAAGCTTTCTTT CASQGTANTEAFF - TRBD1 TRBJ1-1 TRBV2
TGTGCCAGCAGTGGGCACAGGCTACTTGCGAACACCGGGGAGCTGTTTTTT CASSGHRLLANTGELFF - - TRBJ2-2 TRBV6-1
TGTGCCAGCAGCCAAGATTTCAGCTCCTACGAGCAGTACTTC CASSQDFSSYEQYF - - TRBJ2-7 TRBV4-2
TGTGCCACCAGTATCACAGGGAAGGCTTATGAGCAGTTCTTC CATSITGKAYEQFF - - TRBJ2-1 TRBV24-1
TGTGCCAGCAGCGTAGGAGATTCACCCCTCCACTTT CASSVGDSPLHF - - TRBJ1-6 TRBV9
TGTGCCAGCAGCCCCTCAGGGAGGAGGGGTTCGGGCTACACCTTC CASSPSGRRGSGYTF - - TRBJ1-2 TRBV7-9
TGTGCCAGCAGTCCCGGACAGGGAGGGAGGAATGAGCAGTTCTTC CASSPGQGGRNEQFF - - TRBJ2-1 TRBV11-3
TGTGCCAGCTCACTCGGCGGGGGAGGAGAGGGTGGCTACACCTTC CASSLGGGGEGGYTF - - TRBJ1-2 TRBV18
TGTGCCAGCAGCGTAGGACAGGGAGACGAGCAGTACTTC CASSVGQGDEQYF - TRBD1 TRBJ2-7 TRBV9
TGTGCCAGCACCCGACAGGGGGCCTCCTACGAGCAGTACTTC CASTRQGASYEQYF - TRBD1 TRBJ2-7 TRBV6-5
TGTGCCAGCACCCGACAGGGCGGGAATGAAGCTTTCTTT CASTRQGGNEAFF - TRBD1 TRBJ1-1 TRBV6-5
TGTGCCAGCAGTTTATCACTGTTATATCAGCCCCAGCATTTT CASSLSLLYQPQHF - - TRBJ1-5 TRBV28
TGCAGCGTCTCCCCCGGGACAGGGGGCTTTGAGACCCAGTACTTC CSVSPGTGGFETQYF - TRBD1 TRBJ2-5 TRBV29-1
TGTGCCAGTAGGACAGCTCCGGCAAATCAGCCCCAGCATTTT CASRTAPANQPQHF - - TRBJ1-5 TRBV19
TGTGCCAGCAGCCAGACAGATGATGGCTACACCTTC CASSQTDDGYTF - - TRBJ1-2 TRBV7-9
TGTGCCAGCAGTTACGAAAGGGGGAAAGAGACCCAGTACTTC CASSYERGKETQYF - - TRBJ2-5 TRBV6-5
TGTGCCAGCAGCCTAAACCGACAGGAACTGTTTTTT CASSLNRQELFF - - TRBJ1-4 TRBV7-2
TGTGCCAGCACGCCAGGGAGGGTCCATGGCTACACCTTC CASTPGRVHGYTF - - TRBJ1-2 TRBV28
TGCGCCAGCAGCTTGGTATCAGGGGGCGCCGGCTATGGCTACACCTTC CASSLVSGGAGYGYTF - TRBD1 TRBJ1-2 TRBV5-1
TGTGCCAGCAGTTGGGGGGGGGATGAAAAACTGTTTTTT CASSWGGDEKLFF - - TRBJ1-4 TRBV6-5
TGTGCCAGCAGCTCCTACTGGGACAGGGGAGGAAACACCATATATTTT CASSSYWDRGGNTIYF - TRBD1 TRBJ1-3 TRBV7-9
TGTGCCAGCAGCTTCAACAGGGAAGATACGCAGTATTTT CASSFNREDTQYF - - TRBJ2-3 TRBV7-6
TGTGCCAGCAGTCCCGGGACAGGGGTTTACGATGAGCAGTTCTTC CASSPGTGVYDEQFF - TRBD1 TRBJ2-1 TRBV6-5
TGTGCCAGCAGCCAAGCTTCTGGACAGCAAGAGACCCAGTACTTC CASSQASGQQETQYF - - TRBJ2-5 TRBV4-2
TGTGCCAGCAGCTTGGATCCGGGACAGGGAAGGTCACCCCTCCACTTT CASSLDPGQGRSPLHF - TRBD1 TRBJ1-6 TRBV11-1
TGCGCCAGCAGCCCCTCCCCCCTAGCCACCACCGGGGAGCTGTTTTTT CASSPSPLATTGELFF - - TRBJ2-2 TRBV4-1
TGTGCCAGCAGCTCCCGCCGGGGGGTACGCCAAGAGACCCAGTACTTC CASSSRRGVRQETQYF - TRBD2 TRBJ2-5 TRBV7-6
TGTGCCAGCATGGGGGGGTTCACTGAAGCTTTCTTT CASMGGFTEAFF - - TRBJ1-1 TRBV6-5
TGCGCCAGCAGCAGCCCTAGCCGGGCCGATGAGCAGTTCTTC CASSSPSRADEQFF - - TRBJ2-1 TRBV4-3
TGTGCCAGCAGCGACGGGACTGTTGAAGCTTTCTTT CASSDGTVEAFF - - TRBJ1-1 TRBV6-2/TRBV6-3
TGCGCCAGCAGCATAGGCGGTGAGCAGTTCTTC CASSIGGEQFF - - TRBJ2-1 TRBV5-1
TGCAGCGTTACAAGCTCCTATAATTCACCCCTCCACTTT CSVTSSYNSPLHF - - TRBJ1-6 TRBV29-1
TGTGCCACCAGTGATCTTTACGGGACAGTGAACACTGAAGCTTTCTTT CATSDLYGTVNTEAFF - TRBD1 TRBJ1-1 TRBV24-1
TGTGCCAGCAGTGAAAACCAGGCGAGGGCCTACGAGCAGTACTTC CASSENQARAYEQYF - - TRBJ2-7 TRBV2
TGTGCCAGCAGCTTCCAGACTAGCGGGAGCGGGTACGAGCAGTACTTC CASSFQTSGSGYEQYF - TRBD2 TRBJ2-7 TRBV5-4
TGTGCCAGCAGTGCCCCACTAGCGGGCAGGCCCGGGGAGCTGTTTTTT CASSAPLAGRPGELFF - TRBD2 TRBJ2-2 TRBV27
TGTGCCAGCAGCGGACTAGCGGGCGAGCAGTTCTTC CASSGLAGEQFF - TRBD2 TRBJ2-1 TRBV6-5
TGTGCCAGCAGTGAAGCGGGGGCGCGATGGCTCGAGCAGTACTTC CASSEAGARWLEQYF - - TRBJ2-7 TRBV6-1
TGCGCCAGCAGCTGGATTTTACCGGGACAGGGGGCGGGGGGCTACACCTTC CASSWILPGQGAGGYTF - TRBD1 TRBJ1-2 TRBV5-1
TGTGCCAGCATCCCGGGAGGGTGGCAAGAGACCCAGTACTTC CASIPGGWQETQYF - TRBD2 TRBJ2-5 TRBV6-2/TRBV6-3
TGTGCCAGTAGTTTAACCGGGACAGGCACGTACAATGAGCAGTTCTTC CASSLTGTGTYNEQFF - TRBD1 TRBJ2-1 TRBV19
TGTGCCACCAGTGATTTAGGGACAGGGGTATTGGGAGATACGCAGTATTTT CATSDLGTGVLGDTQYF - TRBD1 TRBJ2-3 TRBV24-1
TGTGCCAGCAGCACGGGACTAGCGGAGTACAATGAGCAGTTCTTC CASSTGLAEYNEQFF few TRBD2 TRBJ2-1 TRBV11-2
TGCACCAGCAGCCAGACCCCGAAGCGGGCTAGCGGGGAAGGAATCGGGGAGCTGTTTTTT CTSSQTPKRASGEGIGELFF - - TRBJ2-2 TRBV1
TGCAGCGCAGTATTGAGGACAGGGAGATATCGGAGGAACACTGAAGCTTTCTTT CSAVLRTGRYRRNTEAFF - TRBD1 TRBJ1-1 TRBV29-1